These 5 T cell receptor beta chains came from one sample sequenced in a study of T cells in women clearing cervical HPV infection. Assay used: immunoSEQ multiplex PCR; TCRdb lists only in-frame clones, some missing. This table lists more than 20,000 clones. Sample: blood buffy coat. The receptors originated from a woman aged 18-69 years with a cervical HPV16 infection that either progressed to CIN3+ or cleared (not recorded which).

Turning to this clone: The read is 3 residues too short to cover the CDR3 end, so that end is filled in from the germline J gene. This chain connects TRBV5-1 to TRBJ1-2; D call uncertain. Germline CDR1 and CDR2: SGHRS and YFSETQ. The CDR3 is 12 amino acids. The V gene lost 2 bases and the J gene lost 4 bases, with 6 bases spanning the gap. This chain's CDR3 is CASSLGRYGYTF. The part of the CDR3 DNA that was read is TGCGCCAGCAGCTTAGGCCGCTATGGC.

About this clone itself: The read finishes 3 residues shy of the CDR3 end, and the germline J gene is used to complete it. This chain uses TRBV20-1 with TRBJ1-5, with D perhaps TRBD1 (5 bases). This CDR3 is 12 amino acids long. V lost 6 bases to trimming and J lost 7 bases, with 13 bases between them. The germline gives CDR1 DFQATT, CDR2 SNEGSKA (reference sequence). CDR3 DNA (partial): TGCAGTGCCCTCCGGCGGGGGCAGCCC. Translation: CSALRRGQP. The complete CDR3 protein is CSALRRGQPQHF.

With respect to this clone: The observed sequence ends 3 residues before the CDR3 terminus, with the missing tail filled in from the germline J gene. The chain uses TRBV2 and TRBJ2-5; 8 nucleotides line up with TRBD2. Germline values: CDR1 SNHLY, CDR2 FYNNEI. V shed 6 bases and J 1 base; nucleotides not matched to a gene: 10. The CDR3 extends over 16 amino acids. CDR3: CASSEPAGVVQETQYF. CDR3 DNA, as far as it was read: TGTGCCAGCAGCGAGCCAGCGGGGGTGGTCCAAGAGACC.

Comment on this clone: The CDR3 is cut off 3 residues early in the read; its end comes from the germline J gene. The chain uses TRBV20-1 and TRBJ1-2; D is possibly TRBD1 (6 bases). The V gene lost 0 bases and the J gene lost 4 bases, with 21 bases spanning the gap. The CDR3 is 17 amino acids. Germline V CDR1 and CDR2: DFQATT, SNEGSKA (reference sequence). The part of the CDR3 DNA that was read is TGCAGTGCTAGAGATTTAGGTTCGGGACAAGTGGTCTATGGC. Translation: CSARDLGSGQVVYG. The full CDR3 is CSARDLGSGQVVYGYTF.

Comment on this clone: The read ends 3 residues before the CDR3 terminus; that terminus is restored from the germline J gene. The chain employs TRBV27 and TRBJ2-4; TRBD1 aligns across 7 bases. The V gene's germline CDR1 is MNHEY and CDR2 SMNVEV (reference sequence). J was trimmed by 7 bases and V by 0 bases; bases with no gene match: 3. The CDR3 extends over 14 amino acids. The CDR3 region is CASSLSGGLNIQYF. CDR3 DNA (partial): TGTGCCAGCAGTTTATCAGGGGGCTTGAACATT.